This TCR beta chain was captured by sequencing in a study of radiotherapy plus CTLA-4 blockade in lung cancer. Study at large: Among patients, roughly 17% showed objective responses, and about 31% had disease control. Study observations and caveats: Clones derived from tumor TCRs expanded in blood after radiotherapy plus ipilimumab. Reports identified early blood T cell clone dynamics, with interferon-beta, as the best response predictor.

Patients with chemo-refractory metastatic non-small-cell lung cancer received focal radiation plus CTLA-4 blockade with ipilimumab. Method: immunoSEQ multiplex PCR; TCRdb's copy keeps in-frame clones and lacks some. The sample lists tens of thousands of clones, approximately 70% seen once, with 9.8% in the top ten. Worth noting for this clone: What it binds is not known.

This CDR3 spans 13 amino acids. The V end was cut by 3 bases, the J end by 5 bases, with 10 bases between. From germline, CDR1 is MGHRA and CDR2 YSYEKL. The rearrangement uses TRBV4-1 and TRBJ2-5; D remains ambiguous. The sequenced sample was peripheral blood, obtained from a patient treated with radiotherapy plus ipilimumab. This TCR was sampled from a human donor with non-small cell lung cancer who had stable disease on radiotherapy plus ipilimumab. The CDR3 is CASSHPPGETQYF. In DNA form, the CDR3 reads TGCGCCAGCAGCCACCCTCCCGGGGAGACCCAGTACTTC.